The 19 T cell receptor beta chains in this list originate from one sample, sequenced in a study of breast tumors, draining lymph nodes, adjacent tissues. Each CDR3 protein is one row after TCRdb ran MiXCR on the multiplex PCR reads. In the table there are about 170,000 distinct CDR3 sequences, roughly a third of which are singletons. Breast cancer patients provided tissue from their axillary draining lymph nodes. The material sequenced was axillary lymph node tissue. These TCRs come from a female donor with breast cancer. Some clones in this sample may be carry-over from other donors' samples.

This clonotype was picked up many times. V usage is TRBV6-6 and J usage is TRBJ2-5; the D gene is possibly TRBD2 (7 bases). The V end was cut by 2 bases, the J end by 4 bases, with 14 bases between. Germline V lookup: CDR1 MNHNY, CDR2 SVGAGI (reference sequence). There are 15 residues in the CDR3. The CDR3 sequence is CASSYGGGGGETQYF. The CDR3 DNA reads as TGTGCCAGCAGTTACGGGGGCGGGGGAGGAGAGACCCAGTACTTC.

This chain joins TRBV5-6 and TRBJ2-7; D is perhaps TRBD1 or TRBD2 (5 bases each). Germline-derived CDR1 and CDR2 are SGHDT and YYEEEE. The CDR3 is 16 residues long. V lost 4 bases and J lost 6, with 23 bases in between. DNA of the CDR3: TGTGCCAGCAGCCTAGGGCCGGCACGGTGGGACCGCGAGCAGTACTTC. Its protein is CASSLGPARWDREQYF.

The sample holds many counts of this clonotype. V usage is TRBV10-3 and J usage is TRBJ1-1; D not resolved. Germline V gene lookup returns CDR1 ENHRY and CDR2 SYGVKD. V was clipped by 4 bases and J by 1 base, with 7 bases between them. This CDR3 spans 13 amino acids. CDR3 nucleotides: TGTGCCATCAGTGGAACAGAGAACACTGAAGCTTTCTTT. The encoded protein is CAISGTENTEAFF.

This clonotype was seen ten or more times. The V call is TRBV9, the J call TRBJ2-5; TRBD2 agrees at 13 bases. CDR3 length: 16 residues. V lost 0 bases to trimming and J lost 3 bases; unmatched junction nucleotides: 2. In germline, CDR1 is SGDLS, CDR2 YYNGEE. CDR3 region: CASSVGGLAGKETQYF. The CDR3 DNA sequence: TGTGCCAGCAGCGTAGGGGGACTAGCGGGGAAAGAGACCCAGTACTTC.

Points on this clonotype: Being one base from a much bigger clone, this may be a read error. CDR3 loop: CASSWGFDSNYGYAF. The CDR3 coding sequence is TGTGCCAGCAGCTGGGGGTTTGATTCTAACTATGGCTACGCCTTC. The rearrangement uses TRBV5-4 and TRBJ1-2, with a weak D call TRBD1 (5 bases). Germline CDR1 is SGHNT and CDR2 is YYREEE (reference sequence). The CDR3 consists of 15 residues.

Note on this clonotype: Being one base from a much bigger clone, this may be a read error. V and J are TRBV11-2 and TRBJ2-2, with D perhaps TRBD1 or TRBD2 (5 bases each). Per germline, CDR1 SGHAT and CDR2 FQNNGV. The CDR3 loop spans 15 amino acids. V was cut by 2 bases and J by 6 bases, with 13 bases left in between. The CDR3 loop reads CASSLRGVAAGELFF. DNA of the CDR3: TGTGCCAGCAGCTTACGAGGGGTCGCGGCCGGGGAGCTGTTTTTT.

This clonotype was detected ten times or more. The CDR3 bases are TGTGCCAGCAGCTCCGGGACGGAAAGATACTACGAGCAGTACTTC. Protein product: CASSSGTERYYEQYF. This chain connects TRBV28 to TRBJ2-7; D assignment may be TRBD1 or TRBD2 (5 bases each). V shed 6 bases and J shed 3 bases, with 18 bases lying between them. Germline CDR1 reads MDHEN; CDR2 reads SYDVKM. This CDR3 spans 15 amino acids.

In its sample, this clonotype was seen many times. This chain links TRBV7-8 with TRBJ2-7; 7 bases are a match to TRBD1. J gave up 0 bases and V 1 base, and 9 bases lay outside the gene matches. CDR1 is SGHVS, CDR2 FQNEAQ, per germline. The CDR3 spans 17 residues. CDR3: CASSLELTGSSSYEQYF. The CDR3 DNA reads as TGTGCCAGCAGCTTAGAGTTGACAGGGTCCAGCTCCTACGAGCAGTACTTC. The full variable domain, its missing parts supplied by reference TRBV7-8 and TRBJ2-7, is GAGVSQSPRYKVAKRGQDVALRCDPISGHVSLFWYQQALGQGPEFLTYFQNEAQLDKSGLPSDRFFAERPEGSVSTLKIQRTQQEDSAVYLCASSLELTGSSSYEQYFGPGTRLTVT.

CDR3 sequence: CSVVFPPGTGHEQYF. CDR3 DNA sequence: TGCAGCGTTGTTTTCCCGCCCGGGACAGGGCACGAGCAGTACTTC. J is TRBJ2-7 and V is TRBV29-1; 9 bases fit TRBD1. V lost 4 bases and J lost 5; bases outside the gene matches: 12. Germline V CDR1 and CDR2: SQVTM, ANQGSEA. CDR3 length: 15 amino acids.

This clonotype turned up a few times. The rearrangement uses TRBV30 and TRBJ1-2, with 12 bases fitting TRBD1. The CDR3 extends over 20 amino acids. The V and J ends lost 3 bases and 3 bases, in that order; junction bases with no gene match: 20. Per the germline V gene, CDR1 is GTSNPN and CDR2 is SVGIG (reference sequence). The DNA for the CDR3 is TGTGCCTGGAGAACCCCGGGACAGGGGGCTAGAGGAATCTTTGACTATGGCTACACCTTC. This encodes CAWRTPGQGARGIFDYGYTF.

This clonotype was recorded many times. This chain uses TRBV18 with TRBJ2-7, with a weak D call TRBD1 (5 bases). Germline-derived CDR1 and CDR2 are KGHSH and LQKENI. The V and J ends lost 1 base and 5 bases respectively, with 15 bases between them. The length of the CDR3 is 15 residues. The CDR3: CASSPRGRANNEQYF. Here the CDR3 DNA reads TGTGCCAGCTCACCACGCGGCAGGGCGAACAACGAGCAGTACTTC. Based on the CDR3 plus reference TRBV18 and TRBJ2-7, the full variable domain is NAGVMQNPRHLVRRRGQEARLRCSPMKGHSHVYWYRQLPEEGLKFMVYLQKENIIDESGMPKERFSAEFPKEGPSILRIQQVVRGDSAAYFCASSPRGRANNEQYFGPGTRLTVT.

Points on this clonotype: This may be a read error: a much more frequent sequence differs by one nucleotide. This CDR3 is missing its conserved last phenylalanine or tryptophan, likely due to a read error. The genes are TRBV29-1 and TRBJ1-1; D is unclear. Germline CDR1 reads SQVTM; CDR2 reads ANQGSEA. Trimming stripped 4 bases from V and 1 base from J, with 13 bases between. The CDR3 has 14 residues. CDR3 in amino acids: CSVVWRITNTEAFL. The CDR3 bases are TGCAGCGTTGTGTGGCGGATTACGAACACTGAAGCTTTCTTA.

This clonotype showed up many times. The genes are TRBV7-6 and TRBJ2-3, with a tentative D call TRBD2 (6 bases). This CDR3 spans 17 amino acids. With 5 bases removed from V and 1 base from J, the gap between germline ends came to 19 bases. Germline CDR1 and CDR2: SGHVS and FNYEAQ. DNA for the CDR3: TGTGCCAGCAGCCTAAGCGGGTCCCCCTGGGGCACAGATACGCAGTATTTT. It yields the protein CASSLSGSPWGTDTQYF.

This clonotype was observed at least ten times. J is TRBJ1-2 and V is TRBV5-1; 12 bases fit TRBD1. The CDR3 runs 16 residues. Germline trimming cut 4 bases from V and 3 bases from J; bases unmatched to any gene: 7. Per germline, CDR1 SGHRS and CDR2 YFSETQ. CDR3 nucleotide sequence: TGCGCCAGCAGCCGGGTGGGGACAGGGGGCGACTATGGCTACACCTTC. This translates into CASSRVGTGGDYGYTF.

As concerns this clonotype: Germline and junction disagree at one end, which may indicate a read error. The rearrangement uses TRBV29-1 and TRBJ1-1; no clear D gene. The CDR3 has 12 residues. Per the germline V gene, CDR1 is SQVTM and CDR2 is ANQGSEA. CDR3 loop: CSGGRTNTEALF. Written as DNA, the CDR3 is TGCAGCGGCGGACGGACCAACACTGAAGCTCTCTTT. Based on the CDR3 plus reference TRBV29-1 and TRBJ1-1, the full variable domain is SAVISQKPSRDICQRGTSLTIQCQVDSQVTMMFWYRQQPGQSLTLIATANQGSEATYESGFVIDKFPISRPNLTFSTLTVSNMSPEDSSIYLCSGGRTNTEALFGQGTRLTVV.

This clonotype was seen many times. The V gene is TRBV6-5, the J gene TRBJ2-1; 9 positions agree with TRBD2. V dropped 5 bases and J dropped 9; count of bases not matched to a gene: 14. Per germline, CDR1 MNHEY and CDR2 SVGAGI. This CDR3 region has 16 residues. As DNA, the CDR3 is TGTGCCAGCAGTCAGGCCGGGACTAGCCGCCTGGTTGAGCAGTTCTTC. It codes for CASSQAGTSRLVEQFF.

For this clonotype: An end of the junction differs from the germline gene, which may be a read error. The genes are TRBV9 and TRBJ1-4, with D perhaps matching TRBD1 (6 bases). There are 11 residues in the CDR3. The germline V gene encodes CDR1 SGDLS and CDR2 YYNGEE. The CDR3 DNA reads TGTGCCAGCAGCGGGAAGGGGGGACTGCATTTT. Translating it yields CASSGKGGLHF. Together with reference TRBV9 and TRBJ1-4, the CDR3 gives the full variable domain: DSGVTQTPKHLITATGQRVTLRCSPRSGDLSVYWYQQSLDQGLQFLIQYYNGEERAKGNILERFSAQQFPDLHSELNLSSLELGDSALYFCASSGKGGLHFGSGTQLSVL.

This clonotype was observed at least ten times. The chain has TRBV27 and TRBJ2-6; D ambiguous. V lost 6 bases and J lost 2, with 14 bases in between. This CDR3 comprises 16 residues. The germline gives CDR1 MNHEY, CDR2 SMNVEV (reference sequence). The CDR3 DNA follows: TGTGCCAGCAGCCCAAATTTAGGCGCTGGGGCCAACGTCCTGACTTTC. It encodes CASSPNLGAGANVLTF.

This clonotype occurred many times. The chain links TRBV18 to TRBJ2-7; 9 nucleotides line up with TRBD1. V dropped 4 bases and J dropped 3; count of bases not matched to a gene: 7. Germline V gene data show CDR1 as KGHSH and CDR2 as LQKENI. This CDR3 spans 15 amino acids. The CDR3 region is CASSLGQGRGYEQYF. The DNA for the CDR3 is TGTGCCAGCTCACTAGGACAGGGGAGAGGCTACGAGCAGTACTTC.